This entry lists 29 T cell receptor beta chains sequenced from one sample in a study of blood T cell repertoires in COVID-19. The protocol was immunoSEQ multiplex PCR, while the TCRdb copy is restricted to in-frame clones and leaves out a portion. In the table there are about 68,000 clones, more than 85% of which are singletons. Sequenced material: peripheral blood. All receptors derive from a man aged 35 to 55 with COVID-19, enrolled during active disease.

This clone came up once. The chain employs TRBV11-2 and TRBJ2-7; TRBD1 is a possible D gene (6 bases). This CDR3 has 15 amino acids. Germline V gives CDR1 SGHAT, CDR2 FQNNGV. V dropped 4 bases and J dropped 4 bases, with 17 bases sitting between them. In nucleotides, the CDR3 is TGTGCCAGCAGCTCCAGACAGGTCTCCCGGTACGAGCAGTACTTC. Protein: CASSSRQVSRYEQYF.

J is TRBJ2-1 and V is TRBV9; TRBD2 matches at 9 bases. The ends lost 1 base at V and 4 bases at J; junction bases unmatched: 6. The germline gives CDR1 SGDLS, CDR2 YYNGEE. The CDR3 spans 16 residues. CDR3 sequence: CASSVRSGGSYNEQFF. The CDR3 DNA is TGTGCCAGCAGCGTACGGAGCGGGGGGTCATACAATGAGCAGTTCTTC.

The chain carries TRBV18 and TRBJ1-2; 10 bases are a match to TRBD1. With V trimmed by 2 bases and J by 3 bases, 3 bases remained unmatched. Germline V gene sequence: CDR1 KGHSH, CDR2 LQKENI. The CDR3 runs 15 residues. CDR3 nucleotides: TGTGCCAGCTCACCAAGTGGACAGGGGGACTATGGCTACACCTTC. It encodes CASSPSGQGDYGYTF.

The rearrangement links TRBV7-2 to TRBJ2-7; TRBD1 agrees at 9 bases. After removal of 2 bases from V and 5 bases from J, the junction contained 7 bases not matched to a gene. Germline V CDR1 and CDR2: SGHTA, FQGNSA. This CDR3 spans 15 amino acids. The CDR3 loop reads CASSLSWDRVNEQYF. The CDR3 nucleotides are TGTGCCAGCAGCTTAAGCTGGGACAGGGTGAACGAGCAGTACTTC.

This clone has only one observation. The chain couples TRBV6-5 to TRBJ2-7, with TRBD1 matching over 7 bases. V lost 2 bases to trimming and J lost 4 bases; unmatched junction nucleotides: 8. The CDR3 is 15 amino acids. Germline V gives CDR1 MNHEY, CDR2 SVGAGI. CDR3 in DNA: TGTGCCAGCAGTTACAAGAGGGACAGCCGATACGAGCAGTACTTC. Translating it yields CASSYKRDSRYEQYF.

V and J are TRBV11-2 and TRBJ1-1, with a possible D match to TRBD1 (6 bases). The V end was cut by 5 bases, the J end by 8 bases, with 15 bases between. This CDR3 spans 13 amino acids. Germline V CDR1 and CDR2: SGHAT, FQNNGV. The CDR3 reads CASSPRAGTEAFF. Here the CDR3 DNA reads TGTGCCAGCAGCCCTCGGGCCGGGACAGAAGCTTTCTTT. Using reference TRBV11-2 and TRBJ1-1 for the parts outside the CDR3, the full variable domain is EAGVAQSPRYKIIEKRQSVAFWCNPISGHATLYWYQQILGQGPKLLIQFQNNGVVDDSQLPKDRFSAERLKGVDSTLKIQPAKLEDSAVYLCASSPRAGTEAFFGQGTRLTVV.

V and J are TRBV2 and TRBJ1-4; D is undetermined. V was pared by 10 bases and J by 5 bases, with 14 bases between. Germline CDR1 reads SNHLY; CDR2 reads FYNNEI. This CDR3 spans 13 amino acids. The CDR3 sequence is CAITDGVNEKLFF. The CDR3 nucleotides read TGTGCCATCACCGACGGAGTAAATGAAAAACTGTTTTTT.

This chain uses TRBV6-5 with TRBJ1-4; D is possibly TRBD1 (6 bases). CDR3 length: 15 amino acids. From germline, CDR1 is MNHEY and CDR2 SVGAGI. The V end lost 7 bases, the J end lost 4 bases, and 16 bases lay between the germline ends. CDR3 sequence reads: CASKTQGSSNEKLFF. The CDR3 DNA is TGTGCCAGCAAAACACAGGGTTCGAGTAATGAAAAACTGTTTTTT.

This chain uses TRBV6-6 with TRBJ1-1; tentative D call: TRBD1 (5 bases). The germline V and J ends were trimmed by 2 bases and 3 bases, with 10 bases remaining between them. Per germline, CDR1 MNHNY and CDR2 SVGAGI (reference sequence). The CDR3 consists of 14 residues. Here the CDR3 reads CASSYGALDTEAFF. As DNA, the CDR3 is TGTGCCAGCAGTTACGGGGCGCTTGACACTGAAGCTTTCTTT.

This clone was picked up a small number of times. The rearrangement uses TRBV13 and TRBJ2-3; 9 bases are a match to TRBD2. Germline CDR1 PRHDT, CDR2 FYEKMQ (reference sequence). The CDR3 loop spans 13 amino acids. V lost 5 bases and J lost 11; bases outside the gene matches: 8. CDR3 protein: CASSRSGGWMQYF. Here the CDR3 DNA reads TGTGCCAGCAGCCGGAGCGGGGGGTGGATGCAGTATTTT.

This clone was seen more than once but under ten times. This rearrangement joins TRBV7-8 to TRBJ1-5; 10 positions agree with TRBD1. This CDR3 spans 17 amino acids. Germline assignment: CDR1 SGHVS and CDR2 FQNEAQ. The V segment lost 7 bases and the J segment 4 bases; nucleotides outside the gene matches: 13. The CDR3, as DNA: TGTGCCAGCAATCAAGTGGGAGGGACAGGGGCGAATCAGCCCCAGCATTTT. Protein sequence: CASNQVGGTGANQPQHF.

The rearrangement joins TRBV30 to TRBJ2-5; perhaps TRBD2 as D (7 bases). Germline loops: CDR1 GTSNPN, CDR2 SVGIG (reference sequence). The CDR3 length is 13 residues. Trimming stripped 1 base from V and 4 bases from J, with 10 bases between. CDR3 DNA: TGTGCCTGGAGTGAAGGGGGGGGAGAGACCCAGTACTTC. Its protein is CAWSEGGGETQYF. The full variable domain, completed using reference TRBV30 and TRBJ2-5, is SQTIHQWPATLVQPVGSPLSLECTVEGTSNPNLYWYRQAAGRGLQLLFYSVGIGQISSEVPQNLSASRPQDRQFILSSKKLLLSDSGFYLCAWSEGGGETQYFGPGTRLLVL.

This chain joins TRBV24-1 and TRBJ2-3; maybe TRBD1 (6 bases). The CDR3 runs to 16 residues. CDR1 and CDR2 from the germline V gene are KGHDR and SFDVKD. Trimming shortened V by 5 bases and J by 4 bases, and 18 bases separated the two germline ends. The CDR3 DNA sequence: TGTGCCACCAGTGCCATCGCGGACAGCGGCTCAGATACGCAGTATTTT. This codes for CATSAIADSGSDTQYF.

This chain joins TRBV5-1 and TRBJ1-2, with D perhaps TRBD1 (5 bases). The germline CDR1 and CDR2 sequences are SGHRS and YFSETQ. Between the trimmed V and J ends, which lost 4 bases and 6 bases, there was a span of 13 bases. This CDR3 region has 13 residues. CDR3: CASSIQGEDGYTF. For the CDR3, the DNA is TGCGCCAGCAGCATACAAGGGGAAGATGGCTACACCTTC.

The V call is TRBV6-5, the J call TRBJ2-7; 10 bases map to TRBD1. Per germline, CDR1 MNHEY and CDR2 SVGAGI. The CDR3 is 15 amino acids. J was trimmed by 2 bases and V by 5 bases; bases with no gene match: 6. The CDR3 bases are TGTGCCAGCAGTCAATTCGGACAGGGGGCCTACGAGCAGTACTTC. Its translation: CASSQFGQGAYEQYF.

V and J are TRBV27 and TRBJ2-7, with 9 bases fitting TRBD1. The CDR3 extends over 16 amino acids. V lost 3 bases, J lost 4 bases, and 10 bases stayed unmatched. The germline V gene encodes CDR1 MNHEY and CDR2 SMNVEV (reference sequence). CDR3 DNA sequence: TGTGCCAGCAGTTTGGGGACCGGGACAGGGACGTACGAGCAGTACTTC. Its protein is CASSLGTGTGTYEQYF.

This chain connects TRBV7-9 to TRBJ1-6; D is undetermined. The germline V and J ends were trimmed by 5 bases and 4 bases, with 9 bases remaining between them. The germline CDR1 and CDR2 sequences are SEHNR and FQNEAQ (reference sequence). There are 14 residues in the CDR3. This chain's CDR3 is CASSQAEYNSPLHF. The CDR3 nucleotides read TGTGCCAGCAGCCAAGCCGAGTATAATTCACCCCTCCACTTT. The variable domain in full, completed from reference TRBV7-9 and TRBJ1-6, reads DTGVSQNPRHKITKRGQNVTFRCDPISEHNRLYWYRQTLGQGPEFLTYFQNEAQLEKSRLLSDRFSAERPKGSFSTLEIQRTEQGDSAMYLCASSQAEYNSPLHFGNGTRLTVT.

The chain couples TRBV12-5 to TRBJ1-6, with D possibly being TRBD1 (6 bases). The germline V gene has CDR1 LGHNT and CDR2 FRNRAP. The CDR3 runs 15 residues. With 5 bases removed from V and 11 bases from J, the gap between germline ends came to 19 bases. DNA for the CDR3: TGTGCTAGTGGTCCCGGGACAAGGGATTTGACACCCCTCCACTTT. Amino acid sequence: CASGPGTRDLTPLHF.

The chain is built from TRBV4-1 and TRBJ1-4; 11 bases map to TRBD1. The V and J ends lost 1 base and 5 bases, in that order; junction bases with no gene match: 6. The CDR3 loop spans 17 amino acids. Germline V gene lookup returns CDR1 MGHRA and CDR2 YSYEKL. The CDR3 nucleotides are TGCGCCAGCAGCCAAGCGGGGACAGGGGGGACAAATGAAAAACTGTTTTTT. It encodes CASSQAGTGGTNEKLFF.

This chain uses TRBV13 with TRBJ2-5; 14 nucleotides line up with TRBD2. V was pared by 6 bases and J by 4 bases, with 10 bases of the junction left unmatched. Looked up from germline, CDR1 is PRHDT and CDR2 is FYEKMQ (reference sequence). The CDR3 runs to 17 residues. CDR3 in amino acids: CASSWTSGGSVSETQYF. The CDR3 nucleotides are TGTGCCAGCAGTTGGACTAGCGGGGGGAGTGTATCAGAGACCCAGTACTTC.

Here the CDR3 DNA reads TGTGCCAGCAGTTTAGACAGACAAGAGACCCAGTACTTC. The encoded protein is CASSLDRQETQYF. The chain combines TRBV12-3 or TRBV12-4 with TRBJ2-5, with D unclear. The V and J ends lost 1 base and 2 bases respectively, with 5 bases between them. The CDR3 runs 13 residues.

V and J are TRBV4-1 and TRBJ1-5; weak D call: TRBD1 (6 bases). The germline CDR1 and CDR2 sequences are MGHRA and YSYEKL. The CDR3 contains 15 residues. Trimming shortened V by 1 base and J by 2 bases, and 9 bases separated the two germline ends. DNA of the CDR3: TGCGCCAGCAGCCAAGGGGACATAGGCAATCAGCCCCAGCATTTT. It translates to CASSQGDIGNQPQHF.

This chain connects TRBV6-1 to TRBJ1-5, with TRBD1 matching over 9 bases. The CDR3 covers 18 residues. Germline CDR1 and CDR2: MNHNS and SASEGT. The junction had 15 bases not matched to a gene; V was cut back by 4 bases and J by 5 bases. Here the CDR3 reads CASSVRTGAGGDHQPQHF. The DNA for the CDR3 is TGTGCCAGCAGTGTTAGGACAGGGGCTGGAGGAGACCATCAGCCCCAGCATTTT.

The chain combines TRBV5-1 with TRBJ2-3; D might be TRBD2 (5 bases). Germline assignment: CDR1 SGHRS and CDR2 YFSETQ. Trimming removed 6 bases from V and 8 bases from J, with 16 bases in between. The CDR3 consists of 13 residues. The CDR3 bases are TGCGCCAGCAACCGGGAAGCTTCGGGTACGCAGTATTTT. It yields the protein CASNREASGTQYF.

A remark on this clone: This sample also contains other DNA sequences that code for the same CDR3. The CDR3 is CASSLARGSEAFF. In DNA form, the CDR3 reads TGCGCCAGCAGCTTGGCACGGGGGAGTGAAGCTTTCTTT. V gene TRBV5-1 combines with J gene TRBJ1-1, with a weak D call TRBD1 (5 bases). The V gene lost 0 bases and the J gene lost 7 bases, with 10 bases spanning the gap. This CDR3 has 13 residues. Germline lookup yields CDR1 SGHRS and CDR2 YFSETQ.

The chain couples TRBV19 to TRBJ2-3; perhaps TRBD2 as D (5 bases). Germline V lookup: CDR1 LNHDA, CDR2 SQIVND (reference sequence). The V end was cut by 0 bases, the J end by 2 bases, with 24 bases between. CDR3 length equals 20 residues. The CDR3 DNA follows: TGTGCCAGTAGTATAGAGTCCCTCCTGCAACTAGGAGCAACCACAGATACGCAGTATTTT. It codes for CASSIESLLQLGATTDTQYF. The variable domain in full, with the rest retrieved from reference TRBV19 and TRBJ2-3, is DGGITQSPKYLFRKEGQNVTLSCEQNLNHDAMYWYRQDPGQGLRLIYYSQIVNDFQKGDIAEGYSVSREKKESFPLTVTSAQKNPTAFYLCASSIESLLQLGATTDTQYFGPGTRLTVL.

For the CDR3, the DNA is TGTGCCAGCAGCTTGGTAGCGGGGGGTGTCTACGAGCAGTACTTC. Protein product: CASSLVAGGVYEQYF. This rearrangement joins TRBV5-4 to TRBJ2-7; 10 bases are a match to TRBD2. The germline CDR1 and CDR2 sequences are SGHNT and YYREEE (reference sequence). The CDR3 consists of 15 residues. Trimming took 0 bases from V and 3 from J; bases not matched to a gene: 3.

This chain uses TRBV27 with TRBJ2-7; 10 bases are a match to TRBD1. After removal of 6 bases from V and 4 bases from J, the junction contained 9 bases not matched to a gene. Germline lookup yields CDR1 MNHEY and CDR2 SMNVEV (reference sequence). The CDR3 consists of 15 residues. In nucleotides, the CDR3 is TGTGCCAGCAGCCTTAAGGGACAGGGGAGGTACGAGCAGTACTTC. Amino acids: CASSLKGQGRYEQYF.

Only one count was recorded for this clone. The CDR3 loop reads CASRSDSSYNEQFF. The DNA of the CDR3 is TGCGCCAGCCGGTCCGATAGCTCCTACAATGAGCAGTTCTTC. V and J are TRBV5-1 and TRBJ2-1; D is unclear. Trimming stripped 7 bases from V and 0 bases from J, with 11 bases between. The CDR3 is made up of 14 amino acids. Germline CDR1 and CDR2: SGHRS and YFSETQ.